These T cell receptor beta chains were read from a single sample in a study of human thymus T cells. The method was immunoSEQ multiplex PCR; TCRdb's version includes in-frame clones alone and lacks a portion of them. The sample holds about 130,000 clones; around 94% are singletons and the top ten take around 0.025%. Sequencing input: thymus tissue. These receptors came from a boy under three years old with a congenital heart defect but otherwise immunologically healthy. The CDR3 runs from the conserved cysteine through the conserved F or W. A D gene is named only where the DNA matches it firmly. Clone size, where shown, is once, few, many, or a class for clones that have expanded.

V gene,clone size,J gene,D gene,CDR3 DNA,CDR3 protein
TRBV6-5,-,TRBJ2-4,-,TGTGCCAGCAGTTACTCAGCCCATCTCGCCAAAAACATTCAGTACTTC,CASSYSAHLAKNIQYF
TRBV15,-,TRBJ1-1,TRBD1,TGTGCCACCAGCAGATCGCACAGGGGGCGGACTGAAGCTTTCTTT,CATSRSHRGRTEAFF
TRBV4-2,-,TRBJ2-3,-,TGTGCCAGCAGCCAAGATGAATATTGCAGGAGGCCCGTCCCAGATACGCAGTATTTT,CASSQDEYCRRPVPDTQYF
TRBV28,-,TRBJ1-3,-,TGTGCCAGCAGTTTTGGAGGAGGGCGCGCTAGAAACACCATATATTTT,CASSFGGGRARNTIYF
TRBV27,-,TRBJ1-6,-,TGTGCCAGCAGCTTCGACTCAAGGAGCTCCTATAATTCACCCCTCCACTTT,CASSFDSRSSYNSPLHF
TRBV4-2,-,TRBJ2-1,-,TGTGCCAGCAGCCAAGATCGGCCCGGGCGTACCTACAATGAGCAGTTCTTC,CASSQDRPGRTYNEQFF
TRBV15,once,TRBJ1-5,TRBD1,TGTGCCACCAGCAGAGATACCCTCCGGGACAGGGGACAGCCCCAGCATTTT,CATSRDTLRDRGQPQHF
TRBV19,-,TRBJ1-3,-,TGTGCCAGTAGTGGGGGGACCGGGGAGGCCATATATTTT,CASSGGTGEAIYF
TRBV10-3,-,TRBJ2-7,TRBD1,TGTGCCACTGGGGACAGCTCTTACGAGCAGTACTTC,CATGDSSYEQYF
TRBV5-1,-,TRBJ2-7,-,TGCGCCAGCAGGAGGGCTAGCTCCTCCTACGAGCAGTACTTC,CASRRASSSYEQYF
TRBV4-3,-,TRBJ2-5,TRBD2,TGCGCCAGCAGCCAAGGGTCGGGGGGCCAAGAGACCCAGTACTTC,CASSQGSGGQETQYF
TRBV4-1,once,TRBJ2-4,-,TGCGCCAGCAGCCAAGAGGTGAAAGGCAAAAACATTCAGTACTTC,CASSQEVKGKNIQYF
TRBV15,-,TRBJ2-7,-,TGTGCCACCAGCAGAGGTTTTCGGCGCGGTCCCTACGAGCAGTACTTC,CATSRGFRRGPYEQYF
TRBV4-3,-,TRBJ2-1,-,TGCGCCAGCAGCCAAAGGTCGGTACGGCCCGTCCCCCATGAGCAGTTCTTC,CASSQRSVRPVPHEQFF
TRBV7-6,-,TRBJ2-5,TRBD2,TGTGCCAGCAGCTTGTCTAGCGGGGGCCAAGAGACCCAGTACTTC,CASSLSSGGQETQYF
TRBV28,-,TRBJ2-7,-,TGTGCCAGCAGTTTGAGTAGGGGCCTAGATGATCAGCAGTACTTC,CASSLSRGLDDQQYF
TRBV7-9,-,TRBJ2-5,-,TGTGCCAGCAGTTCAGCGGGCCCCCAAGAGACCCAGTACTTC,CASSSAGPQETQYF
TRBV10-3,-,TRBJ1-2,TRBD1,TGTGCCATCAGCGAACCTAGGACAGGGCCGTCGGGCTACACCTTC,CAISEPRTGPSGYTF
TRBV5-6,-,TRBJ1-5,-,TGTGCCAGCAGCTCTCGGACAGAAGCGCAGCCCCAGCATTTT,CASSSRTEAQPQHF
TRBV7-6,-,TRBJ2-2,-,TGTGCCAGCAGCTTATGGGGGGCGGGCACCGGGGAGCTGTTTTTT,CASSLWGAGTGELFF
TRBV28,-,TRBJ1-4,-,TGTGCCAGCAGTTGCACCCACAGGGCGAAAGATGAAAAACTGTTTTTT,CASSCTHRAKDEKLFF
TRBV7-9,-,TRBJ1-2,-,TGTGCCAGCAGCTTTTCAGGGGACTATGGCTACACCTTC,CASSFSGDYGYTF
TRBV7-4,-,TRBJ1-2,TRBD1,TGTGCCAGCAGCCAAACTAACCGGGACAGGGGTCAGGACTATGGCTACACCTTC,CASSQTNRDRGQDYGYTF
TRBV2,-,TRBJ2-5,-,TGTGCCAGCAGAGGTTGGCGGCAAGTGGGGACCCAGTACTTC,CASRGWRQVGTQYF
TRBV30,-,TRBJ2-5,-,TGTGCCTGGAGTGTACAGGTAGTCGGTCCCGCAGAGACCCAGTACTTC,CAWSVQVVGPAETQYF
TRBV13,few,TRBJ2-5,-,TGTGCCAGCAGCCCAAAATTGAGGGGCAAAGAGACCCAGTACTTC,CASSPKLRGKETQYF
TRBV19,-,TRBJ2-1,-,TGTGCCAGTAGTACGGGAGTCGGGTACAATGAGCAGTTCTTC,CASSTGVGYNEQFF
TRBV18,-,TRBJ2-7,TRBD1,TGTGCCAGCTCACCGGACAGGGCCCACTCCTACGAGCAGTACTTC,CASSPDRAHSYEQYF
TRBV29-1,-,TRBJ2-3,-,TGCAGCGGGCGTTTTTCAGATACGCAGTATTTT,CSGRFSDTQYF
TRBV7-4,-,TRBJ1-2,-,TGTGCCGCGGGTGGAGGGGCTGGCTACACCTTC,CAAGGGAGYTF
TRBV4-3,-,TRBJ2-2,TRBD2,TGCGCCAGCAGCCAAGTCGGGACTAGTATATCCACCGGGGAGCTGTTTTTT,CASSQVGTSISTGELFF
TRBV18,-,TRBJ2-1,TRBD2,TGTGCCAGCTCACCAACTAGCGGGGGGCAAAATGAGCAGTTCTTC,CASSPTSGGQNEQFF
TRBV2,-,TRBJ1-5,-,TGTGCCAGCAGTGCCTGGGGTAACCGGGATCGACGTAGCAATCAGCCCCAGCATTTT,CASSAWGNRDRRSNQPQHF
TRBV14,-,TRBJ1-1,-,TGTGCCAGCAGCCGCTACAGGGATAGGTCCAGGGAAGCTTTCTTT,CASSRYRDRSREAFF
TRBV15,-,TRBJ2-1,-,TGTGCCACCAGCAGAGAAGGGGGGGACCCCCCCTACAATGAGCAGTTCTTC,CATSREGGDPPYNEQFF
TRBV19,once,TRBJ1-2,TRBD1,TGTGCCAGTAGTATAATAGGGGGCGAGGGGAACTATGGCTACACCTTC,CASSIIGGEGNYGYTF
TRBV9,-,TRBJ2-1,TRBD2,TGTGCCAGCAGCCCAGGGACTAGCGGGGGGGCCGGGCTCGATGAGCAGTTCTTC,CASSPGTSGGAGLDEQFF
TRBV19,-,TRBJ1-2,-,TGTGCCAGTATTGGCCCTAGGACACCCTATGGCTACACCTTC,CASIGPRTPYGYTF
TRBV4-3,-,TRBJ1-4,-,TGCGCCAGCAGCCAAGACAGGGAGGGGGGAAGGAGTAACGAAAAACTGTTTTTT,CASSQDREGGRSNEKLFF
TRBV27,-,TRBJ2-3,-,TGTGCCAGCAGTTTACGACAGACAGATACGCAGTATTTT,CASSLRQTDTQYF
TRBV6-5,-,TRBJ2-3,-,TGTGCCAGCAGTCGTTCAGGGGCTGAGACGCAGTATTTT,CASSRSGAETQYF
TRBV30,-,TRBJ2-3,TRBD2,TGTGCCTTAACGGCTGGACTAGCGGGGGAGGGTACGCAGTATTTT,CALTAGLAGEGTQYF
TRBV28,-,TRBJ2-1,TRBD2,TGTGCCAGAAGTTTCCAGGCTAGCGGGGGGGAAAATGAGCAGTTCTTC,CARSFQASGGENEQFF
TRBV21-1,-,TRBJ2-1,-,TGTGCCAGCAGCAAATGGACTAGAAGTTGCAATGAGCAGTTCTTC,CASSKWTRSCNEQFF
TRBV7-9,-,TRBJ2-7,TRBD1,TGTGCCAGCAGCTCCTCCGGGACAGGGAGCTCCTACGAGCAGTACTTC,CASSSSGTGSSYEQYF
TRBV14,-,TRBJ2-3,TRBD2,TGTGCCAGCAGCCATTCACCCCTAGCGGGGGGGCAAGATACGCAGTATTTT,CASSHSPLAGGQDTQYF
TRBV28,once,TRBJ2-1,-,TGTGCCAGCAGTCCCCGGGGGGCTTCCTACAATGAGCAGTTCTTC,CASSPRGASYNEQFF
TRBV11-2,-,TRBJ1-3,-,TGTGCCAGCAGCTTAGTTCCGCGGGGACGAGGAAACACCATATATTTT,CASSLVPRGRGNTIYF
TRBV18,-,TRBJ1-1,TRBD1,TGTGCCAGCTCCAAGGACAGGTTGAACACTGAAGCTTTCTTT,CASSKDRLNTEAFF